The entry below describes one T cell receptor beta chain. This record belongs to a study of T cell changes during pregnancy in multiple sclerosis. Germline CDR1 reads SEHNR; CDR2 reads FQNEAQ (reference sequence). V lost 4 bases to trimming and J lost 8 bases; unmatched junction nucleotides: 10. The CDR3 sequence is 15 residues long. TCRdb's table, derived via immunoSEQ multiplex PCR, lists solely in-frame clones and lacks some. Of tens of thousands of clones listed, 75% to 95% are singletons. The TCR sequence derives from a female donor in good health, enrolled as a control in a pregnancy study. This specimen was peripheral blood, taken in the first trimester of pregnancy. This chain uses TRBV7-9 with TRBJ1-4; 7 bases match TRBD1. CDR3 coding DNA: TGTGCCAGCAGCTCCCCGGGACAGCTAAACGAAAAACTGTTTTTT. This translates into CASSSPGQLNEKLFF.